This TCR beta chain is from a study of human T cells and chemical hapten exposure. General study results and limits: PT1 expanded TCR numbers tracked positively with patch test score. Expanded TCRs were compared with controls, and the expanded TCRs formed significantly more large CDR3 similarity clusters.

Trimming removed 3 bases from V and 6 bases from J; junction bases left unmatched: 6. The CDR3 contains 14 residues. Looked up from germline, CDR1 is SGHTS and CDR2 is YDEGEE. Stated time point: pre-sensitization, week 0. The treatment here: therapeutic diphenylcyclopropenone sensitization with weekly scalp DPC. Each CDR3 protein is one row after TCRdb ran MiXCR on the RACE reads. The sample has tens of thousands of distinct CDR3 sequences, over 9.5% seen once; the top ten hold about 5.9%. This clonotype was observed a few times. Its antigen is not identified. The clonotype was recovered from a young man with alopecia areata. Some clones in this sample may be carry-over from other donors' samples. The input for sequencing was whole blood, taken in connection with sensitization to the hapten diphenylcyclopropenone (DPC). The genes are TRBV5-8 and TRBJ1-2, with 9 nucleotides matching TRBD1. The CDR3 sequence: CASSWGTGRDGYTF. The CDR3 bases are TGTGCCAGCAGCTGGGGGACAGGGAGAGATGGCTACACCTTC.